The present TCR beta chain was sequenced within a study of T cell responses to AZD1222 COVID-19 vaccine. This table comes from immunoSEQ multiplex PCR, and its TCRdb copy is limited to in-frame clones, with some not included. There are 95,000 to 110,000 clones in the sample; roughly 85% occur only once, and 4.5% to 6% lies in the top ten. V lost 4 bases to trimming and J lost 1 base, with 8 bases between them. Per the germline V gene, CDR1 is SQVTM and CDR2 is ANQGSEA. This CDR3 has 12 amino acids. V gene TRBV29-1 combines with J gene TRBJ2-7, with D hard to call. The sequence was collected from an adult who received the AZD1222 COVID-19 vaccine. The sample was peripheral blood, taken 28 days after the second AZD1222 dose. Here the CDR3 DNA reads TGCAGCGTTGTTCTGGGTTCCTACGAGCAGTACTTC. Translated: CSVVLGSYEQYF.